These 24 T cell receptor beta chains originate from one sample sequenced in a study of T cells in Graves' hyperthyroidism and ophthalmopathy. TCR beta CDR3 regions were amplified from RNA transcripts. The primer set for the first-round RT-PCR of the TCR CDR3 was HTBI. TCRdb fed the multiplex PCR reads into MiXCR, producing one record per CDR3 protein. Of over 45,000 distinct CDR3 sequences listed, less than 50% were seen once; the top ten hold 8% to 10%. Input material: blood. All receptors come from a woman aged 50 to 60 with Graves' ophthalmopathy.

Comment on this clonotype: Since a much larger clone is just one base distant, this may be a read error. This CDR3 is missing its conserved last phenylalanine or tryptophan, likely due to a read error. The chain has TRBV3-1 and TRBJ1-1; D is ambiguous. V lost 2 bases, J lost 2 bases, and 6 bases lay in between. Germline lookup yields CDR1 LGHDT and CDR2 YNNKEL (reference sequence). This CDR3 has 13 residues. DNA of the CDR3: TGTGCCAGCAGCCAAACCCAAAACACTGAAGCTTTCTGT. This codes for CASSQTQNTEAFC.

The CDR3 is CASSPRDSTTGELFF. The DNA of the CDR3 is TGTGCCAGCAGCCCCCGGGACAGCACTACCGGGGAGCTGTTTTTT. The chain couples TRBV7-2 to TRBJ2-2, with 7 bases identical to TRBD1. CDR1 SGHTA and CDR2 FQGNSA come from the germline V gene. V lost 5 bases, J lost 5 bases, and 8 bases stayed unmatched. This CDR3 contains 15 residues. The full variable domain, completed using reference TRBV7-2 and TRBJ2-2, is GAGVSQSPSNKVTEKGKDVELRCDPISGHTALYWYRQSLGQGLEFLIYFQGNSAPDKSGLPSDRFSAERTGGSVSTLTIQRTQQEDSAVYLCASSPRDSTTGELFFGEGSRLTVL.

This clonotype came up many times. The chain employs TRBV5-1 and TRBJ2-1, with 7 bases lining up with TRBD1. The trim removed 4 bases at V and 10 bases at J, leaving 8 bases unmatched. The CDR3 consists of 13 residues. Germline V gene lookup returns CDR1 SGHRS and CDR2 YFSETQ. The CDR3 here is CASSVGVQGEQFF. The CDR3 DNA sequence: TGCGCCAGCAGCGTGGGGGTACAGGGGGAGCAGTTCTTC. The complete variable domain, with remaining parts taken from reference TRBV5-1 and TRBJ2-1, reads KAGVTQTPRYLIKTRGQQVTLSCSPISGHRSVSWYQQTPGQGLQFLFEYFSETQRNKGNFPGRFSGRQFSNSRSEMNVSTLELGDSALYLCASSVGVQGEQFFGPGTRLTVL.

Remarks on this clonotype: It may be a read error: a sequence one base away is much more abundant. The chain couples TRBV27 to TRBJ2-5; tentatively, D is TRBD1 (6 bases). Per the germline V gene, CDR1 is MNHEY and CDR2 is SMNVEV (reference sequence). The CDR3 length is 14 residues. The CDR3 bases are TGTGCCAACAGTTTACGGGACACACAAGAGACCCAGTACTTC. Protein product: CANSLRDTQETQYF.

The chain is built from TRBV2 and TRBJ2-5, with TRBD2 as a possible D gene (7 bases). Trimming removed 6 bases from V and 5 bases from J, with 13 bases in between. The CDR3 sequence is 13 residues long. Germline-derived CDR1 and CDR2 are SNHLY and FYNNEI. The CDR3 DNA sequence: TGTGCCAGCAGGGGGGGGGGGGCCGAGACCCAGTACTTC. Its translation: CASRGGGAETQYF.

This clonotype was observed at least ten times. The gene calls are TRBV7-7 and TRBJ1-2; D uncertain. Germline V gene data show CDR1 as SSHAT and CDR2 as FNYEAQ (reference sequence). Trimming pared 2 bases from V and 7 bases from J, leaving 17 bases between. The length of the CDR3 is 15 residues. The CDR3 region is CASSLPDAGPGGYTF. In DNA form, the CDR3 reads TGTGCCAGCAGCTTACCGGACGCCGGACCGGGTGGCTACACCTTC.

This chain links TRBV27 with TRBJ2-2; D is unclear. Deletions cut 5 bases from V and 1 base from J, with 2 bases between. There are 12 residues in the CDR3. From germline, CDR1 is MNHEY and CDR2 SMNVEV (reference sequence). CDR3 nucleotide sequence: TGTGCCAGCAGTATGAACACCGGGGAGCTGTTTTTT. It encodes CASSMNTGELFF.

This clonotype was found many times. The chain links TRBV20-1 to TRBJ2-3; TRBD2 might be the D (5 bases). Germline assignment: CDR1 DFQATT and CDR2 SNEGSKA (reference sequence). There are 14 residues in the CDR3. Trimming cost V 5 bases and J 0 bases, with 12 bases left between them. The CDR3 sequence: CSAEIRTSTDTQYF. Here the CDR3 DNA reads TGCAGTGCTGAGATTCGGACTAGCACAGATACGCAGTATTTT.

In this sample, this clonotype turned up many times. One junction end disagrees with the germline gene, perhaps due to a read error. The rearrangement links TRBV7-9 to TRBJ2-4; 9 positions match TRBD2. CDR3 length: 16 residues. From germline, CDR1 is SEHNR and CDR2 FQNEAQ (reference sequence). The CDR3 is CASSAGTSSPQNIQYF. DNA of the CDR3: TGTGCCAGCAGCGCAGGGACTAGCTCACCACAAAACATTCAGTATTTC.

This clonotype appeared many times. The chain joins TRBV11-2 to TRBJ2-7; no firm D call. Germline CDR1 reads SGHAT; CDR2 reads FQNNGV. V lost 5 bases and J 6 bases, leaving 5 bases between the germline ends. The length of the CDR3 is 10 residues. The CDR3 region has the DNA TGTGCCAGCAGCCTATTCGAGCAGTACTTC. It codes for CASSLFEQYF. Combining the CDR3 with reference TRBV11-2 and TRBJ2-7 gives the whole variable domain EAGVAQSPRYKIIEKRQSVAFWCNPISGHATLYWYQQILGQGPKLLIQFQNNGVVDDSQLPKDRFSAERLKGVDSTLKIQPAKLEDSAVYLCASSLFEQYFGPGTRLTVT.

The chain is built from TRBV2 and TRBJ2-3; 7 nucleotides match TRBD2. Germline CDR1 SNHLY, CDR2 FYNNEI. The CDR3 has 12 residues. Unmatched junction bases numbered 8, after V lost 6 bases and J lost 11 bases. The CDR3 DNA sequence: TGTGCCAGCAGAGATCTAGCGGTTGAGCAGTATTTT. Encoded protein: CASRDLAVEQYF.

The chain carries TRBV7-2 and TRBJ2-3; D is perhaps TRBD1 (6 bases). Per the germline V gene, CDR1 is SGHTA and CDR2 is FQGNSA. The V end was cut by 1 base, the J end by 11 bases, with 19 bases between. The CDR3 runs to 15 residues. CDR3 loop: CASSLVGRGDNEQYF. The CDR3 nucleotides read TGTGCCAGCAGCTTAGTAGGCAGAGGGGACAATGAGCAGTATTTT.

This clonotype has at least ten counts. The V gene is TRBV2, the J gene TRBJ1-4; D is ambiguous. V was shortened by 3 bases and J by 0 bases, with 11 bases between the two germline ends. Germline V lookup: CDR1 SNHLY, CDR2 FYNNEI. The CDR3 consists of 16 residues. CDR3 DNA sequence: TGTGCCAGCAGTGATCCAAGGAAACCAACTAATGAAAAACTGTTTTTT. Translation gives CASSDPRKPTNEKLFF.

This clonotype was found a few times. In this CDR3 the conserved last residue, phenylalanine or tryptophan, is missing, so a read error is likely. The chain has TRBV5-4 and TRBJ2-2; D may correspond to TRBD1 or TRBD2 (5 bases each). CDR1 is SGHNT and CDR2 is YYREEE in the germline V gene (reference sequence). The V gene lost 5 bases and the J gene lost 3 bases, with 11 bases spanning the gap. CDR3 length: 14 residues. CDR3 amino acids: CASREDMDTGELFL. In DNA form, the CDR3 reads TGTGCCAGCAGGGAGGACATGGACACCGGGGAGCTGTTTCTT.

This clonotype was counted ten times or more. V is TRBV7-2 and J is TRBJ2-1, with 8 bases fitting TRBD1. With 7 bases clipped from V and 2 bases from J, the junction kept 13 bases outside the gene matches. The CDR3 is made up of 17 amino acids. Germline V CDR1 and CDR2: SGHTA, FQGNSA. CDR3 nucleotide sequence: TGTGCCAGCACCCAATTCGACAGGGGTCGGCCCTACAATGAGCAGTTCTTC. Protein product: CASTQFDRGRPYNEQFF.

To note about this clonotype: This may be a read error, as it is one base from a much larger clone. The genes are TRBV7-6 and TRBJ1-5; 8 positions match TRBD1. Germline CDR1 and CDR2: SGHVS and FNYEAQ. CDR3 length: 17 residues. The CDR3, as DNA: TGTGCCAGCAGCTTTGGCCCGACAGGGGTAAGCAATCGGCCCCAGCATTTT. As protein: CASSFGPTGVSNRPQHF.

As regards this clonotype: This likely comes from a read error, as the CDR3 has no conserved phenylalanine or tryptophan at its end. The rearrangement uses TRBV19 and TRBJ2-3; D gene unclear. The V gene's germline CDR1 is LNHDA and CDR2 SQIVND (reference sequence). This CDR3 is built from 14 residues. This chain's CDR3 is CAISNTRISDTQYY. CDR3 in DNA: TGTGCCATTAGTAATACCCGGATATCAGATACGCAGTATTAT.

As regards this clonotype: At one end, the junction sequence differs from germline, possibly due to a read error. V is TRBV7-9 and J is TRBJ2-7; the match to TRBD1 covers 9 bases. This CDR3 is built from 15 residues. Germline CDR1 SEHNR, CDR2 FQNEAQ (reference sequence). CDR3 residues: CASSLWTGVSYKQYF. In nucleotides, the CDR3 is TGTGCCAGCAGCTTGTGGACAGGGGTCAGCTACAAGCAGTACTTC.

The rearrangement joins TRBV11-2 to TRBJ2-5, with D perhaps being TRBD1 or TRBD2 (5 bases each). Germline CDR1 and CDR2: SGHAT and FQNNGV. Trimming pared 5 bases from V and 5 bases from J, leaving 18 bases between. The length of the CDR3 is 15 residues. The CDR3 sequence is CASSLGTAAVETQYF. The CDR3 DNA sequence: TGTGCCAGCAGCCTCGGGACGGCGGCTGTGGAGACCCAGTACTTC.

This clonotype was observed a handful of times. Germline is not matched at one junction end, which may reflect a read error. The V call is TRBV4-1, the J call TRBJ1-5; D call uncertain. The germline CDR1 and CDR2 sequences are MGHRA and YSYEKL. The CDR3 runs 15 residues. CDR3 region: CASSQDPAGKQPQHF. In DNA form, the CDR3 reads TGTGCCAGCAGCCAAGATCCAGCCGGGAAGCAGCCCCAGCATTTT.

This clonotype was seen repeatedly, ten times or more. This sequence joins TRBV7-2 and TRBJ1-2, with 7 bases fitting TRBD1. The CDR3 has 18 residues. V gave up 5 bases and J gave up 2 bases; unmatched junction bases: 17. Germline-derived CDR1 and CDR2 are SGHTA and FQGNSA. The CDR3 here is CASSRRGQEGILNYGYTF. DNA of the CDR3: TGTGCCAGCAGCCGTAGGGGGCAGGAAGGGATTCTGAACTATGGCTACACCTTC.

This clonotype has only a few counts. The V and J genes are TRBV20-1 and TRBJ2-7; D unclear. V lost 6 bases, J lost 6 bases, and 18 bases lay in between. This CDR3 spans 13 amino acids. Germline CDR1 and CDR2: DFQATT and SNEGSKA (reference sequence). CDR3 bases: TGCAGTGCCCGGTGGGTAGTGGTGAGCGAGCAGTACTTC. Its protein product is CSARWVVVSEQYF.

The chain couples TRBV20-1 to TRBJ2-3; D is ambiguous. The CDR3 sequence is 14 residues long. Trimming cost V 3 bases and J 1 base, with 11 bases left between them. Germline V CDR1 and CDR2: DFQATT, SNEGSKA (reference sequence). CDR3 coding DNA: TGCAGTGCTAGCGGGTTCTTGGGCACAGATACGCAGTATTTT. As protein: CSASGFLGTDTQYF.

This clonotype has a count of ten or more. CDR3 DNA: TGCGCCAGCAGCTTGGAAGTAGGGGAGCAGTACTTC. This sequence encodes CASSLEVGEQYF. V and J are TRBV5-1 and TRBJ2-7; D is uncertain. Trimming shortened V by 0 bases and J by 7 bases, and 8 bases separated the two germline ends. This CDR3 has 12 amino acids. CDR1 and CDR2 (germline): SGHRS, YFSETQ.